Below are 28 T cell receptor beta chains sequenced from a single sample in a study of identifying expanded T cells in peripheral blood (dated by TCRdb to between 2018 and 2020). Library preparation employed the immunoSEQ multiplex PCR assay. TCRdb provides this immuneACCESS table in a form limited to in-frame rearrangements. Some clones are lacking; in checked studies, under half of them reflect an unresolved V gene, and why the rest are absent is not known. The sample table records tens of thousands of clones; 89% of these occur just once. Clones ranked in the top ten supply around 2.7% of the sample. What was sequenced was blood. Receptors were obtained from a person aged 18-70 years in good health.

The chain carries TRBV5-1 and TRBJ1-1; D is undetermined. V lost 0 bases and J lost 1, with 7 bases in between. This CDR3 is built from 14 residues. Germline values: CDR1 SGHRS, CDR2 YFSETQ. The CDR3 DNA sequence: TGCGCCAGCAGCTTGGGAAGTTCGAACACTGAAGCTTTCTTT. Translation gives CASSLGSSNTEAFF.

The CDR3 DNA is TGTGCCAGCAGCAAAGGCGGGAGGGCCCGCGAGACCCAGTACTTC. Residues: CASSKGGRARETQYF. The rearrangement links TRBV21-1 to TRBJ2-5; TRBD2 is the table's D call, not checked against the DNA. TRBV21-1 is noted as a pseudogene. The CDR3 extends over 15 amino acids.

The chain couples TRBV27 to TRBJ2-7, with 10 bases aligning to TRBD2. J was trimmed by 5 bases and V by 5 bases; bases with no gene match: 9. CDR1 and CDR2 from the germline V gene are MNHEY and SMNVEV (reference sequence). The CDR3 runs 15 residues. The CDR3 DNA is TGTGCCAGCAGTCCCCTAGCGGGAGATAGAAACGAGCAGTACTTC. It encodes CASSPLAGDRNEQYF.

The genes are TRBV7-8 and TRBJ1-5; 10 bases are a match to TRBD1. This CDR3 has 16 amino acids. Per germline, CDR1 SGHVS and CDR2 FQNEAQ. V shed 5 bases, J shed 2 bases, and the junction held 6 bases outside the gene matches. The CDR3 region is CASSPPGTGGNQPQHF. The CDR3 DNA sequence: TGTGCCAGCAGCCCCCCCGGGACAGGGGGCAATCAGCCCCAGCATTTT.

The chain has TRBV7-2 and TRBJ2-3, with 9 bases matching TRBD2. With 5 bases clipped from V and 5 bases from J, the junction kept 8 bases outside the gene matches. This CDR3 spans 15 amino acids. Germline assignment: CDR1 SGHTA and CDR2 FQGNSA. The DNA of the CDR3 is TGTGCCAGCAGCCTGCGCTCAGCGGGGGGAGATACGCAGTATTTT. It codes for CASSLRSAGGDTQYF.

CDR3 in amino acids: CASTPSQASNEQFF. The DNA for the CDR3 is TGTGCCAGTACGCCCTCACAAGCAAGCAATGAGCAGTTCTTC. This chain connects TRBV19 to TRBJ2-1; the D is unclear. Germline V gene data show CDR1 as LNHDA and CDR2 as SQIVND (reference sequence). V was clipped by 7 bases and J by 6 bases, with 16 bases between them. The CDR3 loop spans 14 amino acids.

This rearrangement joins TRBV11-2 to TRBJ2-7; the match to TRBD2 covers 8 bases. Per the germline V gene, CDR1 is SGHAT and CDR2 is FQNNGV. The junction had 7 bases not matched to a gene; V was cut back by 0 bases and J by 3 bases. This CDR3 spans 16 amino acids. The CDR3 bases are TGTGCCAGCAGCTTAGATAGCGGGATCTCCCTCTACGAGCAGTACTTC. Residues: CASSLDSGISLYEQYF.

The chain joins TRBV30 to TRBJ1-2, with 7 bases fitting TRBD1. Germline-derived CDR1 and CDR2 are GTSNPN and SVGIG (reference sequence). The CDR3 is 13 residues long. With V trimmed by 3 bases and J by 5 bases, 6 bases remained unmatched. As DNA, the CDR3 is TGTGCCTGGAGCTCCGGGACAGCTTATGGCTACACCTTC. This gives the protein CAWSSGTAYGYTF.

The V call is TRBV14, the J call TRBJ2-1; 15 nucleotides match TRBD2. The V gene end was trimmed by 4 bases and the J gene end by 4 bases; junction bases not matched to a gene: 2. The germline CDR1 and CDR2 sequences are SGHDN and FVKESK. This CDR3 region has 16 residues. CDR3 nucleotides: TGTGCCAGCAGCCGGACTAGCGGGGGGGCTTACAATGAGCAGTTCTTC. Protein product: CASSRTSGGAYNEQFF.

This sequence joins TRBV6-1 and TRBJ1-2; 11 bases match TRBD1. Germline assignment: CDR1 MNHNS and CDR2 SASEGT. Trimming removed 2 bases from V and 5 bases from J; junction bases left unmatched: 4. The CDR3 spans 15 residues. The CDR3 DNA follows: TGTGCCAGCAGTGAAAGAGGGGACAGGGGGTATGGCTACACCTTC. It codes for CASSERGDRGYGYTF.

The count of this clone is one. The chain is built from TRBV19 and TRBJ1-2, with TRBD1 matching 10 bases. V lost 6 bases, J lost 0 bases, and 1 base stayed unmatched. The CDR3 contains 14 residues. From germline, CDR1 is LNHDA and CDR2 SQIVND (reference sequence). The CDR3 reads CASRGQGSNYGYTF. DNA for the CDR3: TGTGCCAGTAGGGGACAGGGGTCTAACTATGGCTACACCTTC.

J is TRBJ2-7 and V is TRBV6-1; possible D gene TRBD1, 6 bases. The CDR3 is made up of 12 amino acids. V was shortened by 3 bases and J by 4 bases, with 7 bases between the two germline ends. Germline CDR1 MNHNS, CDR2 SASEGT. The CDR3 bases are TGTGCCAGCAGTGAGACAGGATACGAGCAGTACTTC. Protein product: CASSETGYEQYF.

The genes are TRBV5-1 and TRBJ1-1; D not resolved. Germline-derived CDR1 and CDR2 are SGHRS and YFSETQ. The V end lost 6 bases, the J end lost 5 bases, and 14 bases lay between the germline ends. The CDR3 has 13 residues. Here the CDR3 reads CASIDGVGTEAFF. CDR3 bases: TGCGCCAGCATCGATGGGGTTGGAACTGAAGCTTTCTTT.

The V call is TRBV10-3, the J call TRBJ2-1; D remains ambiguous. V was trimmed by 10 bases and J by 3 bases, leaving 13 bases between them. The CDR3 extends over 13 amino acids. CDR1 and CDR2 from the germline V gene are ENHRY and SYGVKD. The CDR3 DNA follows: TGTGCCACCCTACCGAGTGGCTACAATGAGCAGTTCTTC. It yields the protein CATLPSGYNEQFF.

This rearrangement joins TRBV2 to TRBJ2-1; either TRBD1 or TRBD2 may supply D (5 bases each). Germline CDR1 and CDR2: SNHLY and FYNNEI. The V end lost 7 bases, the J end lost 9 bases, and 19 bases lay between the germline ends. This CDR3 spans 14 amino acids. In nucleotides, the CDR3 is TGTGCCAGCAACTCGTTAAAAAGGGACGGTGAGCAGTTCTTC. Its translation: CASNSLKRDGEQFF.

The V and J genes are TRBV7-2 and TRBJ2-1; D is uncertain. The CDR3 totals 12 residues. The V and J ends lost 2 bases and 9 bases respectively, with 8 bases between them. CDR1 and CDR2 from the germline V gene are SGHTA and FQGNSA. This chain's CDR3 is CASSLSIGEQFF. The DNA of the CDR3 is TGTGCCAGCAGCTTAAGTATAGGTGAGCAGTTCTTC.

The chain combines TRBV10-3 with TRBJ1-2; 7 bases match TRBD1. The J segment lost 1 base and the V segment lost 10 bases, leaving 12 bases of the junction unmatched. The CDR3 runs 15 residues. The germline V gene has CDR1 ENHRY and CDR2 SYGVKD. For the CDR3, the DNA is TGTGCCACCGGGGGTCCCACAGGGGATAACTATGGCTACACCTTC. Translation: CATGGPTGDNYGYTF.

The CDR3 spells CASSYQASYEQYF. In DNA form, the CDR3 reads TGTGCCAGCAGTTACCAGGCATCCTACGAGCAGTACTTC. V is TRBV6-5 and J is TRBJ2-7; D gene uncertain. CDR1 and CDR2 (germline): MNHEY, SVGAGI. The CDR3 is made up of 13 amino acids. Trimming pared 2 bases from V and 1 base from J, leaving 6 bases between.

The chain recombines TRBV2 with TRBJ2-7; 7 nucleotides match TRBD1. The germline V gene encodes CDR1 SNHLY and CDR2 FYNNEI. This CDR3 is 13 amino acids long. J lost 3 bases, V lost 4 bases, and 3 bases had no gene match. The CDR3 DNA is TGTGCCAGCAGTGGACAGGGTCTCTACGAGCAGTACTTC. This gives the protein CASSGQGLYEQYF.

The J gene is TRBJ2-5, the V gene TRBV10-3; 9 positions match TRBD2. This CDR3 contains 14 residues. The germline gives CDR1 ENHRY, CDR2 SYGVKD. V shed 4 bases and J 2 bases; nucleotides not matched to a gene: 2. The CDR3 DNA sequence: TGTGCCATCAGTGCTAGCGGGACTCAAGAGACCCAGTACTTC. It specifies CAISASGTQETQYF.

The chain recombines TRBV21-1 with TRBJ2-4; no DNA check was done on the table's D call, TRBD2. TRBV21-1 is marked as a pseudogene. This CDR3 has 19 amino acids. The CDR3 loop is CASSGLGLERVLAKNIQYF. For the CDR3, the DNA is TGTGCCAGCAGCGGACTGGGACTAGAGAGAGTATTAGCCAAAAACATTCAGTACTTC.

V is TRBV5-6 and J is TRBJ1-1, with D perhaps matching TRBD1 (5 bases). V lost 0 bases to trimming and J lost 6 bases, with 15 bases between them. The CDR3 consists of 15 residues. Germline-derived CDR1 and CDR2 are SGHDT and YYEEEE. DNA of the CDR3: TGTGCCAGCAGCTTGGGTGTCAGGGAAAGCGCTGAAGCTTTCTTT. Its translation: CASSLGVRESAEAFF.

This CDR3 reads CASSKGQGIGQPQHF. The CDR3 DNA is TGTGCCAGCAGCAAGGGACAGGGGATAGGGCAGCCCCAGCATTTT. The rearrangement links TRBV5-8 to TRBJ1-5; TRBD1 agrees at 10 bases. This CDR3 region has 15 residues. V lost 4 bases, J lost 7 bases, and 8 bases stayed unmatched. Germline V CDR1 and CDR2: SGHTS, YDEGEE.

This sequence joins TRBV5-1 and TRBJ2-1; 7 bases agree with TRBD2. With 0 bases clipped from V and 2 bases from J, the junction kept 8 bases outside the gene matches. The CDR3 is made up of 17 amino acids. The germline V gene has CDR1 SGHRS and CDR2 YFSETQ. This CDR3 reads CASSLASGGGAYNEQFF. In DNA form, the CDR3 reads TGCGCCAGCAGCTTGGCCTCGGGGGGAGGGGCCTACAATGAGCAGTTCTTC.

This sequence joins TRBV18 and TRBJ2-3, with 7 bases lining up with TRBD1. The V gene end was trimmed by 0 bases and the J gene end by 1 base; junction bases not matched to a gene: 4. The CDR3 is made up of 16 amino acids. Germline V gene lookup returns CDR1 KGHSH and CDR2 LQKENI. CDR3 region: CASSPPGTVGTDTQYF. CDR3 bases: TGTGCCAGCTCACCACCCGGGACAGTTGGCACAGATACGCAGTATTTT.

The chain has TRBV21-1 and TRBJ2-2; the table gives TRBD1 as D, unverified against the DNA. TRBV21-1 corresponds to a pseudogene. CDR3 length equals 14 residues. CDR3 sequence (DNA): TGTGCCAGCCCTATAGGGACACACACCGGGGAGCTGTTTTTT. It encodes CASPIGTHTGELFF.

This clone was counted only a few times. The gene calls are TRBV4-3 and TRBJ2-1; no definite D call. The germline gives CDR1 LGHNA, CDR2 YSLEER. Trimming pared 1 base from V and 4 bases from J, leaving 14 bases between. The CDR3 extends over 16 amino acids. The CDR3 DNA reads TGCGCCAGCAGCCAAGCGACCACAGATAATTACAATGAGCAGTTCTTC. Translated, it gives CASSQATTDNYNEQFF.

This clone was counted a few times. This chain links TRBV5-4 with TRBJ1-1, with no clear D. The CDR3 is 15 residues long. Germline values: CDR1 SGHNT, CDR2 YYREEE (reference sequence). The ends were cut back, 3 bases at V and 0 bases at J, with 12 bases in the middle. The CDR3 DNA follows: TGTGCCAGCAGCTCCCCTAGTAGTATGAACACTGAAGCTTTCTTT. Translating it yields CASSSPSSMNTEAFF.